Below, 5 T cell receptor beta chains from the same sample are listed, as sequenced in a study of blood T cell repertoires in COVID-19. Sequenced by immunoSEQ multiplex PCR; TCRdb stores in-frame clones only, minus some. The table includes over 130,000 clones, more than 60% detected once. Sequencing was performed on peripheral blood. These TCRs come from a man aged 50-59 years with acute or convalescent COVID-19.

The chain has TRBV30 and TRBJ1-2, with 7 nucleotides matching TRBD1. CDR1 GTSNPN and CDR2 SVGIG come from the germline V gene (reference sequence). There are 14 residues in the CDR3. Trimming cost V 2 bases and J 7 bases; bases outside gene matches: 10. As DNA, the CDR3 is TGTGCCTGGAGTTTGGGGGACAGTCCTGGTGGCTACACCTTC. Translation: CAWSLGDSPGGYTF.

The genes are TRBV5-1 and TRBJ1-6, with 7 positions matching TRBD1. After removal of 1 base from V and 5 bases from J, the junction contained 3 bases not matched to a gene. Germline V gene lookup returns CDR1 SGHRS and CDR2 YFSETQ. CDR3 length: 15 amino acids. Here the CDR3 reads CASSLFGTDNSPLHF. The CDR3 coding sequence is TGCGCCAGCAGCTTGTTCGGGACAGATAATTCACCCCTCCACTTT.

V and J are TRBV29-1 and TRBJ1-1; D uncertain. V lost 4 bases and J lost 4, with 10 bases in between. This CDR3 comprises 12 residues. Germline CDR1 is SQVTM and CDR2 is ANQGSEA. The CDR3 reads CSVVVLSTEAFF. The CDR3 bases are TGCAGCGTTGTTGTCTTGAGCACTGAAGCTTTCTTT.

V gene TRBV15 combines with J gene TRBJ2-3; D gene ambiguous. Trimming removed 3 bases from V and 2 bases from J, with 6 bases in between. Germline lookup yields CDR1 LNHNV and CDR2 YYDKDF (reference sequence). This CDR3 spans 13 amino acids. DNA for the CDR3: TGTGCCACCAGCAGGACAATCACAGATACGCAGTATTTT. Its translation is CATSRTITDTQYF.

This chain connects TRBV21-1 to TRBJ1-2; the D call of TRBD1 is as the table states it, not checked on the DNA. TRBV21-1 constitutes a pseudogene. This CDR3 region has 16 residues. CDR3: CASSRWPSRGNYGYTF. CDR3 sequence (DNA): TGTGCCAGCAGCAGATGGCCAAGTAGGGGTAACTATGGCTACACCTTC.